The 26 T cell receptor beta chains below were found in one sample sequenced in a study of identifying expanded T cells in peripheral blood. Sequencing used immunoSEQ multiplex PCR; TCRdb keeps in-frame clones, though not all of them. Of 100,000 to 150,000 clones in the sample, about 80% are singletons; the top ten hold 3.3%. Sequencing was carried out using blood. All receptors come from a person aged 18-70 years in good health.

V and J are TRBV2 and TRBJ2-5; 10 bases match TRBD1. J was trimmed by 3 bases and V by 9 bases; bases with no gene match: 7. This CDR3 region has 14 residues. Germline CDR1 and CDR2: SNHLY and FYNNEI. The CDR3 region is CASSTGGSKETQYF. The CDR3, as DNA: TGTGCCAGTTCGACAGGGGGCTCAAAAGAGACCCAGTACTTC.

J is TRBJ2-7 and V is TRBV10-3; 7 bases are a match to TRBD2. The J segment lost 3 bases and the V segment lost 5 bases, leaving 13 bases of the junction unmatched. CDR1 and CDR2 from the germline V gene are ENHRY and SYGVKD. The CDR3 loop spans 16 amino acids. CDR3 in amino acids: CAISPSGEGRIYEQYF. The CDR3 region has the DNA TGTGCCATCAGTCCCTCTGGGGAGGGGCGCATCTACGAGCAGTACTTC.

Worth noting for this clone: The same CDR3 arises from other DNA sequences in this sample as well. The CDR3: CASREGGLTEAFF. Here the CDR3 DNA reads TGCGCCAGCAGGGAGGGGGGTCTGACTGAAGCTTTCTTT. This rearrangement joins TRBV5-1 to TRBJ1-1, with D possibly TRBD1 on 6 matching bases. V was shortened by 5 bases and J by 5 bases, with 13 bases between the two germline ends. Germline CDR1 SGHRS, CDR2 YFSETQ. The CDR3 length is 13 residues. Together with reference TRBV5-1 and TRBJ1-1, the CDR3 gives the full variable domain: KAGVTQTPRYLIKTRGQQVTLSCSPISGHRSVSWYQQTPGQGLQFLFEYFSETQRNKGNFPGRFSGRQFSNSRSEMNVSTLELGDSALYLCASREGGLTEAFFGQGTRLTVV.

This clone occurred a few times. V is TRBV30 and J is TRBJ1-2, with no clear D. The CDR3 loop spans 15 amino acids. Germline loops: CDR1 GTSNPN, CDR2 SVGIG (reference sequence). Deletions cut 1 base from V and 10 bases from J, with 22 bases between. In DNA form, the CDR3 reads TGTGCCTGGAGTGGGACTAGACAAGGCCCCCTTGTCTACACCTTC. It encodes CAWSGTRQGPLVYTF.

The genes are TRBV30 and TRBJ1-1; no clear D. V lost 5 bases and J lost 3, with 7 bases in between. This CDR3 has 11 amino acids. Germline loops: CDR1 GTSNPN, CDR2 SVGIG (reference sequence). The CDR3 nucleotides read TGTGCCTGGGGACGGGACACTGAAGCTTTCTTT. Translation gives CAWGRDTEAFF.

V and J are TRBV6-1 and TRBJ1-6; maybe TRBD1 (6 bases). Trimming stripped 5 bases from V and 8 bases from J, with 16 bases between. The CDR3 runs 15 residues. Germline V gene data show CDR1 as MNHNS and CDR2 as SASEGT. CDR3 protein: CASSWTLKGDSPLHF. In nucleotides, the CDR3 is TGTGCCAGCAGTTGGACCCTCAAGGGGGATTCACCCCTCCACTTT.

The chain is built from TRBV5-4 and TRBJ1-2; D is undetermined. Germline V gene data show CDR1 as SGHNT and CDR2 as YYREEE (reference sequence). The CDR3 has 14 residues. V lost 2 bases and J 8 bases, leaving 16 bases between the germline ends. The CDR3 here is CASSFPSEPAGYTF. The CDR3 DNA sequence: TGTGCCAGCAGCTTTCCTTCGGAACCGGCAGGCTACACCTTC. Full variable domain (remainder filled in from reference TRBV5-4 and TRBJ1-2): ETGVTQSPTHLIKTRGQQVTLRCSSQSGHNTVSWYQQALGQGPQFIFQYYREEENGRGNFPPRFSGLQFPNYSSELNVNALELDDSALYLCASSFPSEPAGYTFGSGTRLTVV.

The rearrangement uses TRBV5-4 and TRBJ2-5; maybe TRBD1 (6 bases). Germline V gene data show CDR1 as SGHNT and CDR2 as YYREEE (reference sequence). The V end was cut by 0 bases, the J end by 1 base, with 16 bases between. The CDR3 totals 17 residues. The CDR3 loop reads CASSLVLQGRLQETQYF. CDR3 sequence (DNA): TGTGCCAGCAGCTTGGTCCTGCAGGGGCGCCTCCAAGAGACCCAGTACTTC.

The J gene is TRBJ2-1, the V gene TRBV13; D tentatively reads TRBD1 or TRBD2 (7 bases each). The V end was cut by 3 bases, the J end by 4 bases, with 13 bases between. This CDR3 is 15 amino acids long. The germline V gene encodes CDR1 PRHDT and CDR2 FYEKMQ (reference sequence). The CDR3 is CASSLGRGPYNEQFF. CDR3 coding DNA: TGTGCCAGCAGCTTGGGGAGGGGGCCGTACAATGAGCAGTTCTTC.

The chain carries TRBV4-3 and TRBJ2-5; no clear D. The J call may be mistaken, given a closer DNA end match to TRBJ2-7. The CDR3 extends over 15 amino acids. Germline V gene data show CDR1 as LGHNA and CDR2 as YSLEER. CDR3 DNA sequence: TGCGCCAGCAGCCAAGAAAGGAGTCCAGGCTACGAGCAGTACTTC. Residues: CASSQERSPGYEQYF.

This clone was recorded only once. This chain uses TRBV11-2 with TRBJ1-1; 7 bases are shared with TRBD1. Germline V lookup: CDR1 SGHAT, CDR2 FQNNGV. The trim removed 3 bases at V and 1 base at J, leaving 2 bases unmatched. The CDR3 runs to 14 residues. For the CDR3, the DNA is TGTGCCAGCAGCTTGGACAGGTGGAACACTGAAGCTTTCTTT. It codes for CASSLDRWNTEAFF.

The V gene is TRBV6-6, the J gene TRBJ2-7; possibly TRBD2 for D (6 bases). Trimming pared 5 bases from V and 3 bases from J, leaving 14 bases between. The CDR3 loop spans 14 amino acids. CDR1 MNHNY and CDR2 SVGAGI come from the germline V gene (reference sequence). The CDR3 is CASSPWGDYYEQYF. CDR3 nucleotides: TGTGCCAGCAGTCCTTGGGGGGATTACTACGAGCAGTACTTC.

The J gene is TRBJ2-1, the V gene TRBV11-2; TRBD1 agrees at 7 bases. The length of the CDR3 is 13 residues. Germline-derived CDR1 and CDR2 are SGHAT and FQNNGV. The V segment lost 5 bases and the J segment 16 bases; nucleotides outside the gene matches: 14. The CDR3 region is CASSGAIRDSIFF. Written as DNA, the CDR3 is TGTGCCAGCAGCGGCGCGATCCGGGACAGTATATTCTTC.

Only one count was recorded for this clone. This chain uses TRBV7-9 with TRBJ2-5; 7 bases map to TRBD1. V dropped 2 bases and J dropped 2; count of bases not matched to a gene: 11. Germline CDR1 is SEHNR and CDR2 is FQNEAQ (reference sequence). The CDR3 is 17 residues long. CDR3 amino acids: CASSLWWDSTTQETQYF. The CDR3 DNA reads as TGTGCCAGCAGCTTATGGTGGGACAGCACAACTCAAGAGACCCAGTACTTC.

This rearrangement joins TRBV7-8 to TRBJ1-1; TRBD1 matches at 7 bases. V lost 4 bases and J lost 4; bases outside the gene matches: 12. The CDR3 has 16 amino acids. The germline V gene has CDR1 SGHVS and CDR2 FQNEAQ. CDR3 sequence: CASSSVTGQLATEAFF. The CDR3 nucleotides read TGTGCCAGCAGCTCCGTCACGGGACAGTTAGCCACTGAAGCTTTCTTT.

This chain connects TRBV4-1 to TRBJ2-3; no definite D call. The CDR3 totals 15 residues. Trimming removed 3 bases from V and 2 bases from J, with 12 bases in between. Germline values: CDR1 MGHRA, CDR2 YSYEKL. CDR3 in amino acids: CASSQFFGLTDTQYF. The CDR3 DNA is TGCGCCAGCAGCCAGTTCTTTGGGCTCACAGATACGCAGTATTTT.

The chain uses TRBV18 and TRBJ1-1; 8 bases match TRBD1. The germline CDR1 and CDR2 sequences are KGHSH and LQKENI. J gave up 1 base and V 3 bases, and 4 bases lay outside the gene matches. This CDR3 has 15 amino acids. The CDR3 DNA reads as TGTGCCAGCTCACCGATGACAGGGGAGAACACTGAAGCTTTCTTT. As protein: CASSPMTGENTEAFF.

The chain has TRBV6-5 and TRBJ1-1; weak D call: TRBD1 (5 bases). The CDR3 sequence is 13 residues long. With 6 bases removed from V and 1 base from J, the gap between germline ends came to 9 bases. CDR1 is MNHEY and CDR2 is SVGAGI in the germline V gene. The CDR3 nucleotides are TGTGCCAGCAGGTTACAGGCGAACACTGAAGCTTTCTTT. Translating it yields CASRLQANTEAFF.

The J gene is TRBJ2-3, the V gene TRBV18; D may be TRBD2 (6 bases). The V end was cut by 6 bases, the J end by 1 base, with 17 bases between. The CDR3 spans 16 residues. The germline gives CDR1 KGHSH, CDR2 LQKENI. The CDR3: CASSLTSESRTDTQYF. The CDR3 DNA follows: TGTGCCAGCTCTCTGACTAGTGAGAGCCGCACAGATACGCAGTATTTT.

The chain recombines TRBV5-6 with TRBJ2-1, with D possibly being TRBD2 (6 bases). The germline V gene has CDR1 SGHDT and CDR2 YYEEEE. Deletions cut 5 bases from V and 4 bases from J, with 19 bases between. The CDR3 spans 16 residues. CDR3 protein: CASREPRGTGYNEQFF. The CDR3 DNA follows: TGTGCCAGCAGGGAGCCTCGGGGGACGGGATACAATGAGCAGTTCTTC.

J is TRBJ1-5 and V is TRBV7-2; D remains unclear. The germline V gene encodes CDR1 SGHTA and CDR2 FQGNSA. V lost 3 bases and J lost 6, with 9 bases in between. This CDR3 has 13 amino acids. CDR3 sequence reads: CASSFLYAQPQHF. CDR3 DNA sequence: TGTGCCAGCAGCTTCTTATATGCTCAGCCCCAGCATTTT.

The chain employs TRBV6-9 and TRBJ1-5; unclear D gene. Germline lookup yields CDR1 MNHGY and CDR2 SVAAGI. The CDR3 contains 17 residues. Trimming stripped 4 bases from V and 5 bases from J, with 21 bases between. CDR3 region: CASSWLEPARRDQPQHF. CDR3 coding DNA: TGTGCCAGCAGTTGGTTAGAACCCGCCCGCCGTGATCAGCCCCAGCATTTT.

The rearrangement joins TRBV6-1 to TRBJ1-2; D remains ambiguous. This CDR3 is built from 15 residues. Germline CDR1 is MNHNS and CDR2 is SASEGT. The V gene lost 7 bases and the J gene lost 8 bases, with 23 bases spanning the gap. CDR3 residues: CASTPFGNHGVGYTF. Written as DNA, the CDR3 is TGTGCCAGCACCCCATTCGGGAATCATGGAGTCGGCTACACCTTC.

The chain employs TRBV15 and TRBJ2-4, with TRBD1 matching 7 bases. Per the germline V gene, CDR1 is LNHNV and CDR2 is YYDKDF (reference sequence). With V trimmed by 1 base and J by 6 bases, 12 bases remained unmatched. The CDR3 is made up of 17 amino acids. The CDR3 here is CATSRVGGLGLVNIQYF. CDR3 bases: TGTGCCACCAGCAGAGTAGGGGGCCTTGGGCTTGTAAACATTCAGTACTTC.

The chain uses TRBV7-2 and TRBJ1-6; the match to TRBD1 covers 7 bases. CDR1 is SGHTA, CDR2 FQGNSA, per germline. The CDR3 covers 15 residues. Losses at the gene ends were 4 bases for V and 10 bases for J; bases not matched to a gene: 10. The CDR3 nucleotides read TGTGCCAGCAGCTCACAGGGGCAGAGAGGGTCACCCCTCCACTTT. Translation gives CASSSQGQRGSPLHF.

The rearrangement joins TRBV7-8 to TRBJ2-5; 7 bases line up with TRBD1. The V segment lost 5 bases and the J segment 2 bases; nucleotides outside the gene matches: 5. CDR1 SGHVS and CDR2 FQNEAQ come from the germline V gene. The CDR3 covers 14 residues. The CDR3 loop reads CASSLGTVQETQYF. The DNA for the CDR3 is TGTGCCAGCAGCCTCGGGACAGTACAAGAGACCCAGTACTTC.